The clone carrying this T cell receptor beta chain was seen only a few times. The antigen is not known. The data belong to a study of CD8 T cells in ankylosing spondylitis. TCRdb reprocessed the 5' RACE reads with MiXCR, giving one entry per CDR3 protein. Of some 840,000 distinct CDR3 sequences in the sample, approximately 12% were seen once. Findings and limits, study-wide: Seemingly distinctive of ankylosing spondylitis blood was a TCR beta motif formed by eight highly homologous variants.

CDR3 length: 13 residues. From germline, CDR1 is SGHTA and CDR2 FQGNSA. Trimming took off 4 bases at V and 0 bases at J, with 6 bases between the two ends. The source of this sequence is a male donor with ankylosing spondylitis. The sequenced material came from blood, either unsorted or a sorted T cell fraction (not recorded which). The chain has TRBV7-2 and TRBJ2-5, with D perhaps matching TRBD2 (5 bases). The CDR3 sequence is CASSSTNQETQYF. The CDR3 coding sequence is TGTGCCAGCAGCTCGACTAACCAAGAGACCCAGTACTTC. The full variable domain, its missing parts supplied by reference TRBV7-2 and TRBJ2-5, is GAGVSQSPSNKVTEKGKDVELRCDPISGHTALYWYRQSLGQGLEFLIYFQGNSAPDKSGLPSDRFSAERTGGSVSTLTIQRTQQEDSAVYLCASSSTNQETQYFGPGTRLLVL.